Below, 29 T cell receptor beta chains from the same sample are listed, as sequenced in a study of T cells in Graves' hyperthyroidism and ophthalmopathy (dated by TCRdb to about 2019). Libraries came from multiplex PCR. The run used an Illumina HiSeq 2000. TCR beta CDR3 regions were amplified from RNA transcripts. The TCR CDR3 was subjected to a first round of RT-PCR using the HTBI primer set and the Qiagen OneStep RT-PCR kit. In-frame beta chains were kept once TCRdb had trimmed the public reads at Q25 with fastp and called clones with MiXCR. Each CDR3 protein gets just one entry, which takes the most common genes and DNA from the rows behind it. The sample table shows 300,000 to 350,000 distinct CDR3 sequences, and over 15% are seen once. Jointly, the top ten make up around a third of the sample. The sequenced sample was blood. The receptors were sampled from a man aged 25 to 45 with Graves' hyperthyroidism.

This clonotype was found many times. V gene TRBV2 combines with J gene TRBJ2-5; 9 nucleotides match TRBD2. Germline assignment: CDR1 SNHLY and CDR2 FYNNEI. This CDR3 comprises 14 residues. V was pared by 4 bases and J by 6 bases, with 6 bases of the junction left unmatched. The chain's CDR3 is CASSGSGSSKTQYF. DNA of the CDR3: TGTGCCAGCAGTGGTAGCGGGAGTTCAAAGACCCAGTACTTC.

This clonotype appeared many times. The rearrangement uses TRBV27 and TRBJ2-3, with 7 nucleotides matching TRBD2. This CDR3 is 15 amino acids long. Trimming cost V 3 bases and J 7 bases; bases outside gene matches: 10. Germline-derived CDR1 and CDR2 are MNHEY and SMNVEV (reference sequence). The CDR3 DNA sequence: TGTGCCAGCAGTTTTGGCGGGAGCACAGGAAATACGCAGTATTTT. The encoded protein is CASSFGGSTGNTQYF.

The DNA of the CDR3 is TGTGCCAGCAGCCTCCGGACGGCCACCTACGAGCAGTACTTC. This codes for CASSLRTATYEQYF. The chain links TRBV11-2 to TRBJ2-7; D is unclear. This CDR3 has 14 residues. CDR1 and CDR2 from the germline V gene are SGHAT and FQNNGV. Trimming stripped 5 bases from V and 2 bases from J, with 13 bases between.

This clonotype was observed at least ten times. The V gene is TRBV24-1, the J gene TRBJ2-3; D gene ambiguous. Germline V CDR1 and CDR2: KGHDR, SFDVKD. This CDR3 spans 14 amino acids. V lost 3 bases and J lost 4, with 10 bases in between. The CDR3 loop reads CATSDRNPPDTQYF. The CDR3 DNA reads TGTGCCACCAGTGATCGGAATCCCCCAGATACGCAGTATTTT.

In this sample, this clonotype turned up a few times. V gene TRBV18 combines with J gene TRBJ1-2; D unresolved. The length of the CDR3 is 13 residues. Germline V gives CDR1 KGHSH, CDR2 LQKENI. V shed 3 bases and J shed 8 bases, with 13 bases lying between them. DNA for the CDR3: TGTGCCAGCTCACCGGACCGGTCCTGGGGCTACACCTTC. It yields the protein CASSPDRSWGYTF.

This clonotype was recorded at least ten times. The V gene is TRBV7-8, the J gene TRBJ1-2; 11 bases match TRBD1. V trimming: 5 bases; J trimming: 4 bases; junction bases outside the gene matches: 3. Germline assignment: CDR1 SGHVS and CDR2 FQNEAQ. This CDR3 is built from 14 residues. CDR3 region: CASSRDRGTYGYTF. The CDR3 region has the DNA TGTGCCAGCAGCCGGGACAGGGGGACCTATGGCTACACCTTC.

This clonotype was counted ten times or more. The V and J genes are TRBV27 and TRBJ1-2; tentatively, D is TRBD1 (5 bases). The CDR3 loop spans 16 amino acids. Germline CDR1 is MNHEY and CDR2 is SMNVEV (reference sequence). Trimming cost V 4 bases and J 4 bases, with 19 bases left between them. CDR3 sequence (DNA): TGTGCCAGCAGTTCCATACAAATACGCGGGGGCTATGGCTACACCTTC. Translated, it gives CASSSIQIRGGYGYTF.

Many counts were recorded for this clonotype. The chain links TRBV28 to TRBJ2-3; TRBD1 agrees at 8 bases. V was clipped by 5 bases and J by 4 bases; unmatched bases: 8. The V gene's germline CDR1 is MDHEN and CDR2 SYDVKM. CDR3 length: 15 residues. CDR3 DNA: TGTGCCAGCAGTCCGGAGGACAGGGCATCAGATACGCAGTATTTT. It codes for CASSPEDRASDTQYF.

This clonotype was observed many times. The chain couples TRBV13 to TRBJ2-7; tentative D call: TRBD1 (6 bases). Per the germline V gene, CDR1 is PRHDT and CDR2 is FYEKMQ (reference sequence). The V end lost 0 bases, the J end lost 4 bases, and 13 bases lay between the germline ends. The CDR3 is 15 amino acids. For the CDR3, the DNA is TGTGCCAGCAGCTTAGGTGGGGGCTCGGGTTACGAGCAGTACTTC. The encoded protein is CASSLGGGSGYEQYF.

There are many counts of this clonotype. The chain employs TRBV11-2 and TRBJ2-7; D gene uncertain. Trimming pared 4 bases from V and 7 bases from J, leaving 14 bases between. Germline loops: CDR1 SGHAT, CDR2 FQNNGV. The CDR3 runs 13 residues. CDR3 region: CASSSPARPEQYF. In nucleotides, the CDR3 is TGTGCCAGCAGCTCCCCAGCCCGTCCGGAGCAGTACTTC.

About this clonotype: A much larger clone sits a single nucleotide away, making a read error possible. The CDR3 sequence: CSATPLRDRIYNEQLF. The DNA for the CDR3 is TGCAGTGCTACTCCGCTCCGGGACAGGATATACAATGAGCAGCTCTTC. The J gene is TRBJ2-1, the V gene TRBV20-1; 8 nucleotides align to TRBD1. The germline V gene has CDR1 DFQATT and CDR2 SNEGSKA (reference sequence). This CDR3 has 16 residues.

This clonotype appeared many times. The rearrangement joins TRBV2 to TRBJ1-1; 7 bases match TRBD1. In germline, CDR1 is SNHLY, CDR2 FYNNEI. V lost 4 bases to trimming and J lost 3 bases; unmatched junction nucleotides: 2. This CDR3 region has 13 residues. As DNA, the CDR3 is TGTGCCAGCAGTGCGCAGGGGGACACTGAAGCTTTCTTT. It translates to CASSAQGDTEAFF.

The chain links TRBV7-2 to TRBJ2-7; 7 positions match TRBD2. J was trimmed by 1 base and V by 5 bases; bases with no gene match: 8. There are 15 residues in the CDR3. Germline loops: CDR1 SGHTA, CDR2 FQGNSA. CDR3 loop: CASSPRGDRSYEQYF. The DNA for the CDR3 is TGTGCCAGCAGCCCCCGGGGGGACCGTTCCTACGAGCAGTACTTC.

The chain links TRBV12-3 or TRBV12-4 to TRBJ2-1; D may match TRBD1 or TRBD2 (7 bases each). The V and J ends lost 6 bases and 7 bases respectively, with 19 bases between them. The CDR3 has 15 residues. The CDR3 sequence is CASSPAQGRVNEQFF. The CDR3 nucleotides are TGTGCCAGCAGCCCCGCACAGGGGAGGGTAAATGAGCAGTTCTTC.

On this clonotype: A much more abundant neighbour one base away suggests this may be a read error. The gene calls are TRBV12-3 or TRBV12-4 and TRBJ2-1, with TRBD2 matching 10 bases. The V and J ends lost 7 bases and 7 bases, in that order; junction bases with no gene match: 4. This CDR3 has 13 amino acids. CDR3 coding DNA: TGTGCCAGCATAAGCGGGGGGGGGAATGAGCAGTTCTTC. Protein: CASISGGGNEQFF.

In the case of this clonotype: A read error is possible here, since a much larger clone lies one base away. This rearrangement joins TRBV18 to TRBJ2-4; 7 bases line up with TRBD2. The V gene end was trimmed by 6 bases and the J gene end by 11 bases; junction bases not matched to a gene: 16. The CDR3 spans 15 residues. The germline CDR1 and CDR2 sequences are KGHSH and LQKENI. CDR3 nucleotides: TGTGCCAGCTCCCCTGTATCGCGGGGAGGGAACGTTCAGTACTTC. Protein product: CASSPVSRGGNVQYF.

This clonotype was seen a handful of times. The chain combines TRBV30 with TRBJ2-2; a possible D gene is TRBD2 (5 bases). Germline CDR1 and CDR2: GTSNPN and SVGIG (reference sequence). The CDR3 has 11 residues. Between the trimmed V and J ends, which lost 3 bases and 8 bases, there was a span of 7 bases. The CDR3 sequence is CAWSDYGELFF. CDR3 nucleotides: TGTGCCTGGAGCGACTATGGGGAGCTGTTTTTT.

The sample holds many counts of this clonotype. This rearrangement joins TRBV24-1 to TRBJ2-3, with 7 nucleotides matching TRBD1. The CDR3 is 16 amino acids. Germline loops: CDR1 KGHDR, CDR2 SFDVKD. V lost 4 bases to trimming and J lost 3 bases; unmatched junction nucleotides: 9. The CDR3 DNA sequence: TGTGCCACCAGTGACCCCAGACAGGGCGGAACAGATACGCAGTATTTT. It translates to CATSDPRQGGTDTQYF.

This clonotype came up many times. V is TRBV5-4 and J is TRBJ2-7; D may be TRBD2 (6 bases). V lost 4 bases and J 1 base, leaving 15 bases between the germline ends. The CDR3 length is 15 residues. Germline CDR1 SGHNT, CDR2 YYREEE (reference sequence). The DNA of the CDR3 is TGTGCCAGCAGCCCTAATCCGGGACTGTCCTACGAGCAGTACTTC. Translating gives CASSPNPGLSYEQYF. The full variable domain, rest sourced from reference TRBV5-4 and TRBJ2-7, is ETGVTQSPTHLIKTRGQQVTLRCSSQSGHNTVSWYQQALGQGPQFIFQYYREEENGRGNFPPRFSGLQFPNYSSELNVNALELDDSALYLCASSPNPGLSYEQYFGPGTRLTVT.

This clonotype has at least ten counts. The gene calls are TRBV28 and TRBJ2-3, with TRBD2 matching 7 bases. The CDR3 length is 13 residues. The J segment lost 4 bases and the V segment lost 6 bases, leaving 4 bases of the junction unmatched. Looked up from germline, CDR1 is MDHEN and CDR2 is SYDVKM. The CDR3 region is CASSGGIADTQYF. The CDR3 DNA is TGTGCCAGCAGCGGGGGGATCGCAGATACGCAGTATTTT.

This clonotype was found many times. V is TRBV27 and J is TRBJ2-3, with TRBD2 matching 10 bases. Germline-derived CDR1 and CDR2 are MNHEY and SMNVEV (reference sequence). V lost 3 bases to trimming and J lost 2 bases; unmatched junction nucleotides: 2. CDR3 length: 15 amino acids. The CDR3 nucleotides read TGTGCCAGCAGTTTTGGGACTAGCGACACAGATACGCAGTATTTT. Protein: CASSFGTSDTDTQYF.

This clonotype occurred many times. The rearrangement joins TRBV28 to TRBJ2-3; possible D gene TRBD2, 5 bases. Deletions cut 1 base from V and 9 bases from J, with 14 bases between. The CDR3 runs to 14 residues. The germline V gene encodes CDR1 MDHEN and CDR2 SYDVKM. The chain's CDR3 is CASSLLGGGGTQYF. CDR3 sequence (DNA): TGTGCCAGCAGTTTATTGGGCGGAGGAGGAACGCAGTATTTT. Filled out from reference TRBV28 and TRBJ2-3, the complete variable domain reads DVKVTQSSRYLVKRTGEKVFLECVQDMDHENMFWYRQDPGLGLRLIYFSYDVKMKEKGDIPEGYSVSREKKERFSLILESASTNQTSMYLCASSLLGGGGTQYFGPGTRLTVL.

V usage is TRBV6-1 and J usage is TRBJ1-5, with D possibly matching TRBD1 (5 bases). Per germline, CDR1 MNHNS and CDR2 SASEGT. The V gene lost 3 bases and the J gene lost 5 bases, with 20 bases spanning the gap. This CDR3 has 17 amino acids. CDR3 nucleotide sequence: TGTGCCAGCAGTGATGGAAGGGGTTACGGAAGGGATCAGCCCCAGCATTTT. Its protein product is CASSDGRGYGRDQPQHF.

In its sample, this clonotype was seen a few times. This sequence joins TRBV4-1 and TRBJ1-5; D not certain. This CDR3 contains 13 residues. The V end was cut by 0 bases, the J end by 7 bases, with 7 bases between. Germline CDR1 reads MGHRA; CDR2 reads YSYEKL. CDR3 nucleotides: TGCGCCAGCAGCCAAGAGTGGAGCCAGCCCCAGCATTTT. It translates to CASSQEWSQPQHF.

Ten or more counts support this clonotype. The chain uses TRBV29-1 and TRBJ2-7, with 11 bases fitting TRBD1. The germline CDR1 and CDR2 sequences are SQVTM and ANQGSEA. The V segment lost 3 bases and the J segment 5 bases; nucleotides outside the gene matches: 6. The CDR3 is 14 amino acids. The CDR3 DNA is TGCAGCGTTGAGAAGGGACAGGGGGAGAACGAGCAGTACTTC. As protein: CSVEKGQGENEQYF.

There are many counts of this clonotype. The chain employs TRBV3-1 and TRBJ2-7, with 11 bases identical to TRBD1. Germline V lookup: CDR1 LGHDT, CDR2 YNNKEL (reference sequence). The CDR3 length is 15 residues. The V segment lost 4 bases and the J segment 7 bases; nucleotides outside the gene matches: 9. This CDR3 is CASSPRTGGAWEQYF. The CDR3 DNA is TGTGCCAGCAGCCCTCGGACAGGGGGCGCGTGGGAGCAGTACTTC.

This clonotype came up many times. The rearrangement joins TRBV20-1 to TRBJ2-7; 9 nucleotides align to TRBD1. The CDR3 runs 14 residues. CDR1 is DFQATT and CDR2 is SNEGSKA in the germline V gene (reference sequence). V trimming: 0 bases; J trimming: 6 bases; junction bases outside the gene matches: 6. CDR3 loop: CSARDPGTGPEQYF. The DNA for the CDR3 is TGCAGTGCTAGAGATCCTGGGACAGGGCCCGAGCAGTACTTC.

The chain has TRBV4-2 and TRBJ2-5; 7 nucleotides agree with TRBD2. Unmatched junction bases numbered 5, after V lost 0 bases and J lost 4 bases. The CDR3 runs to 15 residues. Germline-derived CDR1 and CDR2 are LGHNA and YNFKEQ. The CDR3 DNA follows: TGTGCCAGCAGCCAAGATTGGGGGGGGAGAGAGACCCAGTACTTC. It is translated as CASSQDWGGRETQYF.

This clonotype was recorded a few times. The chain joins TRBV7-3 to TRBJ2-3; 10 bases are a match to TRBD2. The CDR3 runs 14 residues. Germline V gene lookup returns CDR1 SGHTA and CDR2 FQGTGA. After removal of 3 bases from V and 6 bases from J, the junction contained 3 bases not matched to a gene. The DNA for the CDR3 is TGTGCCAGCAGCTTGAGCGGGAGGGTGGATACGCAGTATTTT. Its translation is CASSLSGRVDTQYF.